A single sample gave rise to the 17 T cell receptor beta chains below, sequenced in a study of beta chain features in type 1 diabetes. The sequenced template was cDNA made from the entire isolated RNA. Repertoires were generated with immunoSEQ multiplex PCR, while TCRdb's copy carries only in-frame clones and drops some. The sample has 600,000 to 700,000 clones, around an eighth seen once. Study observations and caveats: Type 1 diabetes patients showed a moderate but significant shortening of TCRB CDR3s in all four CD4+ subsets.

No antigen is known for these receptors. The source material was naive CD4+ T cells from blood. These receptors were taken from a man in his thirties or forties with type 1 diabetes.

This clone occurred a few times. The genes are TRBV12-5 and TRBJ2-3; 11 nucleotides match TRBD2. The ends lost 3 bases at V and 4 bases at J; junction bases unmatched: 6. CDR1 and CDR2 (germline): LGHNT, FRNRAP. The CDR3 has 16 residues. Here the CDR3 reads CASGFGLAGGPDTQYF. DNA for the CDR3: TGTGCTAGTGGTTTTGGTTTAGCGGGGGGGCCAGATACGCAGTATTTT. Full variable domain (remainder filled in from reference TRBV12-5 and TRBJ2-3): DARVTQTPRHKVTEMGQEVTMRCQPILGHNTVFWYRQTMMQGLELLAYFRNRAPLDDSGMPKDRFSAEMPDATLATLKIQPSEPRDSAVYFCASGFGLAGGPDTQYFGPGTRLTVL.

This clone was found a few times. CDR3 in amino acids: CASSSKGQGEKLFF. As DNA, the CDR3 is TGTGCCAGCAGCTCCAAGGGACAGGGCGAAAAACTGTTTTTT. The chain employs TRBV5-4 and TRBJ1-4, with 9 bases matching TRBD1. Germline V lookup: CDR1 SGHNT, CDR2 YYREEE (reference sequence). The length of the CDR3 is 14 residues. Germline trimming cut 3 bases from V and 8 bases from J; bases unmatched to any gene: 5.

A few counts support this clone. The CDR3 DNA reads as TGTGCCAGCAGCTGGACAGAACTAAACATTCAGTACTTC. This translates into CASSWTELNIQYF. This chain connects TRBV7-9 to TRBJ2-4; D is perhaps TRBD1 (6 bases). With 4 bases removed from V and 6 bases from J, the gap between germline ends came to 10 bases. The CDR3 contains 13 residues. Looked up from germline, CDR1 is SEHNR and CDR2 is FQNEAQ (reference sequence).

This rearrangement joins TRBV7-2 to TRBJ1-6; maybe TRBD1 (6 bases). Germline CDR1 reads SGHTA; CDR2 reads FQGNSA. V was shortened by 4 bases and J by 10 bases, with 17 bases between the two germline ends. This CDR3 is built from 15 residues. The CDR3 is CASSSQGGASSPLHF. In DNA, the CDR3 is TGTGCCAGCAGCTCACAGGGAGGGGCTAGCTCACCCCTCCACTTT.

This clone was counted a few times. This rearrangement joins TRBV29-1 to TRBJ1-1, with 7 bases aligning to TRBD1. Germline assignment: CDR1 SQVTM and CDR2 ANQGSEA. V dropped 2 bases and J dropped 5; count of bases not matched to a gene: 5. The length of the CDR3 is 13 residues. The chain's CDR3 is CSVERGLGTEAFF. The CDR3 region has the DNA TGCAGCGTTGAAAGGGGGCTGGGTACTGAAGCTTTCTTT.

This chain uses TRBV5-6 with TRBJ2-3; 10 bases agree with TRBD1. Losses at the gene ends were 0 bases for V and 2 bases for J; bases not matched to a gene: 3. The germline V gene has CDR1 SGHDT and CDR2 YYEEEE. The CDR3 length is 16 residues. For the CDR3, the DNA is TGTGCCAGCAGCTTGGCGGGACAGGGGTACACAGATACGCAGTATTTT. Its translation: CASSLAGQGYTDTQYF.

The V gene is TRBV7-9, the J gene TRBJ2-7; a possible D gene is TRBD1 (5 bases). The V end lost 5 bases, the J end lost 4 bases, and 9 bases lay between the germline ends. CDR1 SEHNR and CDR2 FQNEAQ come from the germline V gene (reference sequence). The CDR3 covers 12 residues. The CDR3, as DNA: TGTGCCAGCAGCCCGGACACATACGAGCAGTACTTC. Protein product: CASSPDTYEQYF. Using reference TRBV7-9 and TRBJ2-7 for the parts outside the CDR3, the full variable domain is DTGVSQNPRHKITKRGQNVTFRCDPISEHNRLYWYRQTLGQGPEFLTYFQNEAQLEKSRLLSDRFSAERPKGSFSTLEIQRTEQGDSAMYLCASSPDTYEQYFGPGTRLTVT.

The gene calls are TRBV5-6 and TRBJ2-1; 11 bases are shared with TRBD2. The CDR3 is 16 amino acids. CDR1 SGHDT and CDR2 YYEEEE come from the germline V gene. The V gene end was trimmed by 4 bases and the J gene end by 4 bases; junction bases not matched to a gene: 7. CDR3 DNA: TGTGCCAGCAGCATACTAGCGGGGGCCTTATACAATGAGCAGTTCTTC. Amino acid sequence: CASSILAGALYNEQFF. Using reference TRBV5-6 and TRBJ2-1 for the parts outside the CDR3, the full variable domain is DAGVTQSPTHLIKTRGQQVTLRCSPKSGHDTVSWYQQALGQGPQFIFQYYEEEERQRGNFPDRFSGHQFPNYSSELNVNALLLGDSALYLCASSILAGALYNEQFFGPGTRLTVL.

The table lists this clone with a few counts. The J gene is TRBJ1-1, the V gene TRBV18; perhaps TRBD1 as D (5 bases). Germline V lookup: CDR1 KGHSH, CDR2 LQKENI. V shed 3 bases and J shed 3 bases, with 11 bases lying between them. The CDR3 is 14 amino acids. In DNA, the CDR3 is TGTGCCAGCTCACCGCCCGGGGGTTACACTGAAGCTTTCTTT. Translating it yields CASSPPGGYTEAFF.

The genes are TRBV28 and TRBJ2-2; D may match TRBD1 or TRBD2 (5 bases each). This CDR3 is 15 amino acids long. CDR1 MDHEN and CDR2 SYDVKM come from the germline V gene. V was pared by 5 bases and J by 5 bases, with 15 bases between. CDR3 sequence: CASSAGAGSTGELFF. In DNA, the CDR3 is TGTGCCAGCAGTGCCGGGGCAGGGAGTACCGGGGAGCTGTTTTTT.

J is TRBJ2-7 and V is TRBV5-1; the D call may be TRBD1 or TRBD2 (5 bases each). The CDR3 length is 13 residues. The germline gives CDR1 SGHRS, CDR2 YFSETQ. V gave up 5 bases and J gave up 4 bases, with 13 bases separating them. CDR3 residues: CASSWDAYYEQYF. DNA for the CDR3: TGCGCCAGCAGTTGGGACGCGTATTACGAGCAGTACTTC.

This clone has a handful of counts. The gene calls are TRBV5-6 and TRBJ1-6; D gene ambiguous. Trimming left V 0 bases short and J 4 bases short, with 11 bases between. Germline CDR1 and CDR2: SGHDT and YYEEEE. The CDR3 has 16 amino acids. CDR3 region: CASSLVGQTYNSPLHF. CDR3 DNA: TGTGCCAGCAGCTTGGTAGGGCAAACTTATAATTCACCCCTCCACTTT.

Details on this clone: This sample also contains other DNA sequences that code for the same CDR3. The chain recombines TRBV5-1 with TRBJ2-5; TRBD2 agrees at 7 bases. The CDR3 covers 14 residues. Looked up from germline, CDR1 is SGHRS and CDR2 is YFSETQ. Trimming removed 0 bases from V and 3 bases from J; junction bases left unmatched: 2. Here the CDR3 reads CASSLVAGEETQYF. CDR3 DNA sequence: TGCGCCAGCAGCTTGGTGGCGGGGGAAGAGACCCAGTACTTC.

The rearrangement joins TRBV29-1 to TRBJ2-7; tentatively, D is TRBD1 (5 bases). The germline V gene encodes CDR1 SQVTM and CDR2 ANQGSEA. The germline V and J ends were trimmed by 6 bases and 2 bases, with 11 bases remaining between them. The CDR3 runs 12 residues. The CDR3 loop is CSVATAPYEQYF. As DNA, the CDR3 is TGCAGCGTAGCGACAGCCCCCTACGAGCAGTACTTC.

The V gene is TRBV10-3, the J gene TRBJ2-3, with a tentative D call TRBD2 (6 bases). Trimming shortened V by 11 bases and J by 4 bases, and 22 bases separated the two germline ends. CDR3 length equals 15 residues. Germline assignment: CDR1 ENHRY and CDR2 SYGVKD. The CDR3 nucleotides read TGTGCCTCTGATGCCGGAGGGCCCATAGCAGATACGCAGTATTTT. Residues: CASDAGGPIADTQYF.

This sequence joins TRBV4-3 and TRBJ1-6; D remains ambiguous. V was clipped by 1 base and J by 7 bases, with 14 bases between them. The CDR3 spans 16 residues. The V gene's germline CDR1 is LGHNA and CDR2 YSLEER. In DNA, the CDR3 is TGCGCCAGCAGCCAAGGTGGTTGGGGAGACAATTCACCCCTCCACTTT. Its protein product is CASSQGGWGDNSPLHF.

The CDR3 is CASSLGPRMAQYF. In DNA form, the CDR3 reads TGTGCCAGCAGCTTGGGACCAAGGATGGCCCAGTACTTC. This chain links TRBV5-6 with TRBJ2-5; D not certain. The CDR3 has 13 residues. Trimming removed 0 bases at V and 9 bases at J, with 12 bases between. Germline-derived CDR1 and CDR2 are SGHDT and YYEEEE.